This TCR beta chain was identified in a study of T cells in Graves' hyperthyroidism and ophthalmopathy. The germline V and J ends were trimmed by 5 bases and 0 bases, with 11 bases remaining between them. CDR1 and CDR2 from the germline V gene are SGHTA and FQGNSA. The CDR3 loop spans 14 amino acids. The TCR beta CDR3 regions underwent amplification using RNA transcripts as the source. A set of HTBI primers served as the primers for a first-round RT-PCR of the TCR CDR3. TCRdb reanalysed the multiplex PCR reads using MiXCR and keeps one entry per CDR3 protein. This table has approximately 200,000 distinct CDR3 sequences, about a sixth appearing once.

The V call is TRBV7-2, the J call TRBJ2-7; TRBD2 might be the D (6 bases). Input material: blood. This TCR was sampled from a man aged 35 to 55 with Graves' hyperthyroidism. The CDR3 here is CASSRGDSSYEQYF. The CDR3, as DNA: TGTGCCAGCAGCCGCGGGGATAGCTCCTACGAGCAGTACTTC.